One T cell receptor beta chain is described in this entry. Its antigen is as yet unknown. This CDR3 contains 16 residues. The J segment lost 7 bases and the V segment lost 4 bases, leaving 14 bases of the junction unmatched. Germline V gene data show CDR1 as SGHTS and CDR2 as YDEGEE. Clones were sequenced by immunoSEQ multiplex PCR, and TCRdb holds only the in-frame ones, with some missing. The repertoire holds roughly 1.5 million clones, with nearly 99% as singletons. This specimen belongs to a study of shared clonotypes between healthy human individuals. Whole-study findings and limits: Generally, naive subsets came out with larger estimated richness than memory subsets.

The TCR originated in a man younger than 45 in good health. Material for sequencing was naive CD4+ T cells sorted from blood. Subset: CD45RA+ positively selected. The rearrangement joins TRBV5-8 to TRBJ2-1; 7 bases align to TRBD2. CDR3 sequence (DNA): TGTGCCAGCAGCAGATACAGCGGGGCCGGCAGGAATGAGCAGTTCTTC. This encodes CASSRYSGAGRNEQFF.